This TCR beta chain was identified during a study of graft-versus-host responses after intestinal transplantation (dated by TCRdb to the early 2020s). Some background on the complete study: The transplants that recipients got were multivisceral, liver-intestinal, or isolated intestinal. Anti-thymocyte globulin induction was given to all recipients, followed by maintenance tacrolimus and steroids for 2 to 3 years. After intestinal transplantation, graft-versus-host and host-versus-graft alloreactive T cell clones in the graft, circulation and bone marrow were tracked using bulk TCR-beta CDR3 sequencing. Alloreactive clones were identified by sequencing pre-transplant mixed lymphocyte reaction products and comparing these products with unstimulated pre-transplant donor and recipient T cells. The cohort enrolled some 24 intestinal transplant recipients, one of whom was a retransplant, and a few patients without pretransplant specimens were excluded. Donor T cell macrochimerism was defined as a peak of at least 4% donor T cells among recipient peripheral blood mononuclear cells. Rather than being sequenced by the commercial service, samples from a few later patients were sequenced in-house on an Illumina MiSeq and processed with MiXCR. Results the study describes overall, beyond this receptor: Patients with donor T cell macrochimerism had high GvH to HvG T cell clonal ratios in their allografts. Conclusions were limited by the relatively low number and heterogeneity of intestinal transplant patients. GvH clones turned up in recipient bone marrow, with some appearing earlier in ileal mucosa or blood, a pattern consistent with an intestinal mucosal origin. Early after transplant, peak levels of circulating GvH clones were associated with declines in HvG clones.

The method behind the library was the immunoSEQ multiplex PCR assay. For most patients, high-throughput TCR-beta CDR3 sequencing of genomic DNA was performed by Adaptive Biotechnologies. The authors processed their data as follows. TCR sequencing data for some 17 patients were retrieved from Adaptive's ImmunoSEQ software; a few other patients were processed with MiXCR and VDJtools. CDR3 nucleotide sequences shared between donor and recipient were removed because the origin of such sequences could not be assigned. At least 2-fold expansion over unstimulated cells and a minimum CFSE-low frequency of 0.002% (template counts) or 0.001% (read counts) were required for clones to be classified as alloreactive. Clones detected in sequenced pre-transplant spleen, lymph node, or MLR CFSE-low populations of the donor or recipient were defined as mappable. The cumulative frequency of alloreactive clones was calculated as a percentage of all sequences, weighted by copy number. Not all clones reach the TCRdb copy of this immuneACCESS table, which keeps in-frame sequences only. Checked studies attribute under half of the gap to unresolved V genes and leave the rest unexplained. The V and J calls and the clone size are those of that table, but D and trimming were determined from the DNA. The sample has around 2,000 clones on record, about nine tenths of them singletons. Roughly 17% of the sample comes from the top ten.

Its CDR3 holds 16 amino acids, cysteine through phenylalanine. Kept here is only the CDR3 DNA, which spans 48 bases and is read in frame from base 1. V and J are trimmed by 2 bases and 0 bases, and the gene matches miss 5 bases of the junction. CDR1 and CDR2, looked up from the germline V gene, are SGHTA and FQGTGA. On this clone: Its antigen is not yet known. No much larger clone exists at a distance of one base, and base qualities are not known.

Dithiothreitol, EDTA incubations and collagenase D digestion were used to isolate intraepithelial and lamina propria lymphocytes from graft specimens. Bulk TCR-beta sequencing was performed on serial intestinal graft biopsy specimens collected as late as 600 days after transplant. This receptor was identified in a human patient who received an intestinal transplant, so some T cells may come from the graft donor. This specimen was ileum tissue, taken around nine weeks after transplant. The V and J segments used are TRBV7-3 and TRBJ2-3, with 7 bases matching TRBD1. The CDR3 corresponds to CASSLRLRGSTDTQYF. The DNA reads TGTGCCAGCAGCTTACGCCTCAGGGGGAGCACAGATACGCAGTATTTT.